The T cell receptor (beta chain) described here comes from a study of blood T cell repertoires in COVID-19. In the study overall: Sources were T cells, B-cell-depleted T cells, or PBMCs; the material itself was cDNA or gDNA.

Trimming cost V 8 bases and J 0 bases; bases outside gene matches: 7. CDR3 size: 15 residues. CDR1 MNHEY and CDR2 SVGAGI come from the germline V gene. Profiling relied on immunoSEQ multiplex PCR, and the TCRdb table lists in-frame clones only, not all of them. The data show around 290,000 clones, with roughly 90% seen just once and around 1.1% held by the top ten. V is TRBV6-5 and J is TRBJ1-3; TRBD1 agrees at 7 bases. The sample consisted of PBMCs or T cells enriched from blood (not recorded which). This TCR came from a woman aged 25 to 39 who had recovered from COVID-19. CDR3 sequence: CASAGTADSGNTIYF. Here the CDR3 DNA reads TGTGCCAGCGCCGGGACAGCAGACTCTGGAAACACCATATATTTT.